This TCR beta chain stems from a study of T cells after yellow fever vaccination (dated by TCRdb to about 2019). Background for the entire study: Libraries from fractions with low cell numbers were prepared with the SMART-Seq v4 Ultra Low Input RNA kit. To follow T-cell clones before and after primary and booster YFV17D yellow fever vaccination, bulk TCR alpha and beta repertoires were sequenced over time. Two healthy male donors, one aged 18 to 30 and one aged 30 to 39 years, were included in the cohort. Bulk PBMC replicates and cell subsets were isolated from blood drawn at multiple timepoints before and after both primary and secondary immunization. The full study reports these points: After the booster, most clones that had expanded after primary vaccination were detected again (approximately 96% of CD4 and under 90% of CD8), suggesting broad maintenance of memory. Compared with the primary T-cell response, the secondary T-cell response was faster but weaker, reaching its peak on day 5 rather than on day 15. A small fraction of clonotypes appeared in both the CD4 and CD8 compartments, likely as a result of convergent recombination. Because the study included only a couple of donors, the extent to which the findings can be generalized is limited. Computational filtering was required because FACS-sorted repertoires could contain abundant contaminating clonotypes from the bulk population.

TCR cDNA was synthesized by 5'RACE template switching, which introduced a universal primer site and unique molecular identifiers. cDNA synthesis was primed from both the TCR alpha and TCR beta constant segments. Library amplification involved two PCR steps, and the second step added sample barcodes and sequencing adapters. Sequencing of libraries was done on Illumina HiSeq 2500 (2x100 bp) or NovaSeq (2x150 bp). Per the authors' processing: MIGEC handled demultiplexing of reads and collapsing into UMI consensus sequences, while MiXCR performed V(D)J alignment. Vaccine-responding clonotypes were defined with edgeR using replicate PBMC samples, requiring FDR below 0.01 and a log2 fold change above 5 up to day 15. Each bulk clonotype received a CD4 or CD8 identity based on whether the sequenced CD4 or CD8 repertoire contained that clonotype at higher abundance. Clonotypes enriched at least 10-fold in dextramer-positive versus dextramer-negative fractions were classed as NS4B-specific, and CD4-biased clonotypes were left out. TCRdb itself trimmed the public reads at Q25 with fastp, ran MiXCR and retained productive beta chains. For every CDR3 protein sequence, its rows merge into one entry that carries the most common genes and DNA. It is TCRdb's table, rather than the study itself, that gives the V and J calls and clone size. For this sample there are roughly 85,000 distinct CDR3 sequences; roughly 15% appear just once. Around 23% of the sample is in the top ten clones.

The table lists this clonotype with a few counts. Per-base quality was not reported, and no clone a single base away is much larger than it. According to the study, the label for this sample's treatment or condition signals: live attenuated yellow fever vaccine strain. PBMCs were isolated from peripheral blood using a standard Ficoll-Paque protocol. Epitope-specific CD8 T cells were sorted with a dextramer loaded with the yellow fever NS4B epitope peptide, and anti-CD3 and anti-CD8 staining was applied. TriZol was used to extract RNA from bulk PBMCs, from CD4 and CD8 fractions, and from dextramer-positive and dextramer-negative fractions. The germline V and J ends show losses of 5 bases and 3 bases respectively, and no gene match explains 9 bases of the junction. From its cysteine to its phenylalanine, the CDR3 spans 15 amino acids. Left in the record is the CDR3 DNA by itself, 45 bases read in frame from the first base. Reading the germline V gene gives CDR1 LGHNA and CDR2 YNFKEQ.

The chain was built from TRBV4-2 and TRBJ1-1, with 7 central nucleotides matching TRBD1. The receptor's source is a young man who received the YFV17D yellow fever vaccine. The sample consisted of CD8+ T cells not binding an NS4B(214-222) dextramer, sorted from PBMCs, taken about 20 days after the first yellow fever vaccination. Explained via the paper, the cell subset or site label denotes: NS4B epitope dextramer-negative CD8 T cells. CDR3 loop: CASSEQGPEDTEAFF. The DNA reads as follows: TGTGCCAGCAGCGAACAGGGGCCCGAGGACACTGAAGCTTTCTTT.